This T cell receptor beta chain is drawn from a study of shared clonotypes between healthy human individuals. The study, taken as a whole, reports: Some naive CD4 clonotypes, around 4.9%, turned up in common across a handful of donors.

The method was immunoSEQ multiplex PCR; TCRdb's version includes in-frame clones alone and lacks a portion of them. The sample lists 700,000 to 950,000 clones; about 96% were seen once. As concerns this clone: Its antigen is not identified.

Naive CD8 isolation took CD45RO-negative cells positively selected for CCR7 and excluded terminally differentiated effector memory CD45RA+ cells. Donors were healthy HIV-negative adults without recently reported acute infections or vaccinations. Unmatched junction bases numbered 13, after V lost 7 bases and J lost 4 bases. Germline V gene lookup returns CDR1 SQVTM and CDR2 ANQGSEA. CDR3 length: 15 residues. The chain employs TRBV29-1 and TRBJ1-1; 9 bases agree with TRBD1. Input material: naive CD8+ T cells sorted from blood. The origin of this receptor is a young man in good health. CDR3 region: CSATGTGHWGTEAFF. The CDR3 DNA reads as TGCAGCGCCACCGGGACAGGGCACTGGGGCACTGAAGCTTTCTTT.